One and the same sample provided the 5 T cell receptor beta chains below, sequenced in a study of blood T cell repertoires in COVID-19. Produced via immunoSEQ multiplex PCR; TCRdb's table is partial and in-frame only. Altogether about 150,000 clones are present, about nine tenths being singletons, with the ten largest covering approximately 4.3%. The sequencing sample was made of PBMCs or T cells enriched from blood (not recorded which). The receptor set was obtained from a woman in her thirties or forties who had been exposed to COVID-19.

The J gene is TRBJ1-1, the V gene TRBV9; D is possibly TRBD1 (5 bases). Trimming stripped 0 bases from V and 1 base from J, with 7 bases between. Germline loops: CDR1 SGDLS, CDR2 YYNGEE. The CDR3 has 14 amino acids. CDR3 sequence: CASSVGRANTEAFF. The CDR3, as DNA: TGTGCCAGCAGCGTAGGCAGGGCGAACACTGAAGCTTTCTTT.

This chain connects TRBV2 to TRBJ1-1; maybe TRBD1 (6 bases). CDR1 and CDR2 (germline): SNHLY, FYNNEI. The CDR3 runs 13 residues. With 9 bases removed from V and 0 bases from J, the gap between germline ends came to 11 bases. The DNA of the CDR3 is TGTGCCAGGGGGGACAAGTTGAACACTGAAGCTTTCTTT. Translation gives CARGDKLNTEAFF.

The chain uses TRBV18 and TRBJ1-5, with 7 bases that match TRBD1. CDR3 length: 14 residues. CDR1 is KGHSH and CDR2 is LQKENI in the germline V gene. The trim removed 4 bases at V and 6 bases at J, leaving 6 bases unmatched. Here the CDR3 reads CASSQDRASQPQHF. CDR3 DNA sequence: TGTGCCAGCTCACAAGACAGGGCGAGTCAGCCCCAGCATTTT.

This clone was recorded once. J is TRBJ2-2 and V is TRBV9; possible D gene TRBD1, 5 bases. The CDR3 extends over 16 amino acids. Germline lookup yields CDR1 SGDLS and CDR2 YYNGEE. V shed 0 bases and J shed 7 bases, with 16 bases lying between them. The CDR3 protein is CASSVVKDQGYGELFF. The CDR3 DNA is TGTGCCAGCAGCGTAGTGAAAGATCAGGGTTACGGGGAGCTGTTTTTT.

The J gene is TRBJ2-7, the V gene TRBV6-5; 8 nucleotides align to TRBD2. Trimming took 0 bases from V and 2 from J; bases not matched to a gene: 6. The germline gives CDR1 MNHEY, CDR2 SVGAGI. There are 16 residues in the CDR3. The CDR3: CASSYSASGRPYEQYF. The DNA of the CDR3 is TGTGCCAGCAGTTACTCAGCGAGCGGGAGACCCTACGAGCAGTACTTC.